This T cell receptor (beta chain) was recorded in a study of T-cell reconstitution after alpha-beta-depleted transplantation in children. The study, taken as a whole, reports: Elevated TCRbeta diversity at day 60 was traced, in some patients, to surviving recipient T cells and thymic progenitors. Several hundred rapidly expanded clones from non-depleted graft cells reportedly supplied alpha-beta T cells about two months post-transplant.

A TCRbeta library incorporating unique molecular identifiers was prepared. TCRdb independently ran MiXCR on the PCR reads; one entry per CDR3 protein. The profile covers about 170,000 distinct CDR3 sequences, with 11% appearing a single time and around 14% taken by the ten largest. Germline-derived CDR1 and CDR2 are LGHDT and YNNKEL (reference sequence). The CDR3 is 14 amino acids. Trimming took off 1 base at V and 0 bases at J, with 6 bases between the two ends. This clonotype has a count of ten or more. Its antigen is still unknown. The sample here was PBMCs, taken before TCRalphabeta/CD19-depleted stem cell transplant. This sequence originates from a boy under 10 years old with acute myeloid leukemia, due to receive a stem cell transplant. V gene TRBV3-1 combines with J gene TRBJ1-1; D is ambiguous. The CDR3 nucleotides are TGTGCCAGCAGCCAAGGCCTGATGAACACTGAAGCTTTCTTT. Its protein is CASSQGLMNTEAFF.